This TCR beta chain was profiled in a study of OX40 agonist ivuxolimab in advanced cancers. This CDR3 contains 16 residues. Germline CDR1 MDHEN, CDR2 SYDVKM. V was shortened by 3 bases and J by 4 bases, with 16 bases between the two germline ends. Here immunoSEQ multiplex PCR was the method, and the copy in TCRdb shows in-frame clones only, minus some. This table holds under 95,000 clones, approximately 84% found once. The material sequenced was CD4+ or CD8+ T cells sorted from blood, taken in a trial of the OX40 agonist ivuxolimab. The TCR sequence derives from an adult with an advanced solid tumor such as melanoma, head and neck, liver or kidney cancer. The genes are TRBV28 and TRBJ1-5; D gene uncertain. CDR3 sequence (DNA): TGTGCCAGCAGTTTTCGGGATATTTTTGGGAATCAGCCCCAGCATTTT. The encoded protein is CASSFRDIFGNQPQHF.